A selection of T cell receptor beta chains follows, all from one sample in a study of molecular identifiers for immune sequencing clone quantification. TCRdb reanalysed the PCR reads using MiXCR and keeps one entry per CDR3 protein. Of some 70,000 distinct CDR3 sequences listed, 15% to 20% were seen once; the top ten hold around 1.5%. Source material: naive CD8+ T cells from blood, with Jurkat cell RNA spiked in. Receptors were obtained from a human donor in good health. Some libraries in this study had Jurkat cell RNA spiked in. Each CDR3 is given with its conserved first and last residue. D genes are given only for firm matches. The size entry is marked missing in some rows and otherwise reads once, few, many or a size class.

cdr3_aa	cdr3_nt	v_call	j_call	clone_size	d_call
CASSEVDYGYTF	TGTGCCAGCAGTGAGGTTGACTATGGCTACACCTTC	TRBV2	TRBJ1-2	.	.
CSARVGFSYNEQFF	TGCAGTGCTAGAGTCGGGTTCTCCTACAATGAGCAGTTCTTC	TRBV20-1	TRBJ2-1	many	.
CASSPPSGTVAKNIQYF	TGTGCCAGCAGCCCACCGTCCGGGACAGTAGCCAAAAACATTCAGTACTTC	TRBV7-9	TRBJ2-4	many	TRBD1
CASSLPPGYSGNSYNEQFF	TGTGCCAGCAGTCTACCCCCGGGATACAGCGGGAACTCCTACAATGAGCAGTTCTTC	TRBV6-6	TRBJ2-1	many	TRBD2
CASSPPPGQGDEKLFF	TGTGCCAGCAGCCCTCCCCCGGGACAGGGGGATGAAAAACTGTTTTTT	TRBV9	TRBJ1-4	many	TRBD1
CASSSTSDPTGELFF	TGTGCCAGCAGCTCGACTAGCGATCCAACCGGGGAGCTGTTTTTT	TRBV7-9	TRBJ2-2	many	TRBD2
CSVEDRGPNYGYTF	TGCAGCGTTGAAGACAGGGGGCCTAACTATGGCTACACCTTC	TRBV29-1	TRBJ1-2	many	TRBD1
CASSFVGTVRTDTQYF	TGTGCCAGCAGTTTTGTAGGGACGGTCCGCACAGATACGCAGTATTTT	TRBV12-3/TRBV12-4	TRBJ2-3	many	.
CASGTGRKYNEQFF	TGTGCCAGTGGAACGGGGCGGAAATACAATGAGCAGTTCTTC	TRBV7-9	TRBJ2-1	many	.
CASRVSGSQGTGYTF	TGTGCCAGCAGGGTCAGCGGGAGCCAAGGGACTGGCTACACCTTC	TRBV7-9	TRBJ1-2	few	.
CASSQCEREGPTGELFF	TGCGCCAGCAGTCAATGTGAGCGGGAGGGCCCCACCGGGGAGCTGTTTTTT	TRBV23-1	TRBJ2-2	many	TRBD2
CSARSFEGTSGSRSGANVLTF	TGCAGTGCTAGATCGTTTGAAGGGACTAGCGGGAGTAGGTCTGGGGCCAACGTCCTGACTTTC	TRBV20-1	TRBJ2-6	many	TRBD2
CVEEGGYGYTF	TGCGTCGAGGAGGGGGGTTATGGCTACACCTTC	TRBV7-9	TRBJ1-2	.	.
CAKHPGQGITEAFF	TGTGCCAAACACCCGGGACAGGGGATCACTGAAGCTTTCTTT	TRBV6-2/TRBV6-3	TRBJ1-1	many	TRBD1
CASSQHRNYGYTF	TGCGCCAGCAGCCAACACAGGAACTATGGCTACACCTTC	TRBV4-1	TRBJ1-2	many	.
CASSPTDSGNTIYF	TGTGCCAGCAGCCCCACAGATTCTGGAAACACCATATATTTT	TRBV7-2	TRBJ1-3	many	.
CASSPRFDRGLGEQYF	TGTGCCAGCTCACCACGGTTCGACAGGGGGCTTGGGGAGCAGTACTTC	TRBV18	TRBJ2-7	many	TRBD1
CASSQEPGGSNGFYPFF	TGCGCCAGCAGCCAAGAACCTGGAGGGTCCAACGGTTTTTATCCGTTCTTC	TRBV4-1	TRBJ2-1	many	.
CASSVVPGDVYGYSF	TGTGCCAGCAGCGTAGTCCCAGGGGATGTGTACGGCTACTCCTTC	TRBV9	TRBJ1-2	few	.
CAISGTGNTEAFF	TGTGCCATAAGTGGGACAGGGAACACTGAAGCTTTCTTT	TRBV7-9	TRBJ1-1	many	TRBD1